This entry features one TCR beta chain sequence. Its antigen is unknown. The data belong to a study of T cell repertoires in cytomegalovirus infection. There are 14 residues in the CDR3. V lost 1 base, J lost 4 bases, and 7 bases lay in between. From germline, CDR1 is SEHNR and CDR2 FQNEAQ (reference sequence). TCRdb reprocessed the reads with MiXCR, giving one entry per CDR3 protein. The data hold 100,000 to 150,000 distinct CDR3 sequences, with roughly a quarter observed a single time. General observations from the study: Pooled public TCR beta family frequency picked out CMV carriers with the relevant HLA. Ex vivo responses were dominated by HLA-C-restricted CMV-specific TCR beta clonotypes.

This receptor was taken from a human donor in good health (CMV status not recorded). Some clones in this sample may be carry-over from other donors' samples. Sequenced sample: PBMCs, sequenced either directly or after in vitro stimulation (not recorded which). The genes are TRBV7-9 and TRBJ1-4; no definite D call. The CDR3 region is CASSLGPSNEKLFF. In DNA, the CDR3 is TGTGCCAGCAGCTTAGGTCCCAGTAATGAAAAACTGTTTTTT.